Sequencing of this TCR beta chain was carried out in a study of response to subunit inactivated influenza vaccine. TCRdb fed the RT-PCR reads into MiXCR, producing one record per CDR3 protein. The sample carries around 200,000 distinct CDR3 sequences, around 9% recorded once. A few counts support this clonotype. The sample here was non-naive T cells sorted from PBMCs, taken on the day of vaccination. The TCR sequence derives from a man aged 50 or older who received an inactivated influenza vaccine.

CDR3: CASSLQSTPSYEQYF. CDR3 nucleotides: TGCGCCAGCAGCTTGCAGAGCACGCCCTCCTACGAGCAGTACTTC. V is TRBV5-1 and J is TRBJ2-7; D unclear. Germline assignment: CDR1 SGHRS and CDR2 YFSETQ. The CDR3 spans 15 residues. The V end was cut by 1 base, the J end by 0 bases, with 11 bases between.